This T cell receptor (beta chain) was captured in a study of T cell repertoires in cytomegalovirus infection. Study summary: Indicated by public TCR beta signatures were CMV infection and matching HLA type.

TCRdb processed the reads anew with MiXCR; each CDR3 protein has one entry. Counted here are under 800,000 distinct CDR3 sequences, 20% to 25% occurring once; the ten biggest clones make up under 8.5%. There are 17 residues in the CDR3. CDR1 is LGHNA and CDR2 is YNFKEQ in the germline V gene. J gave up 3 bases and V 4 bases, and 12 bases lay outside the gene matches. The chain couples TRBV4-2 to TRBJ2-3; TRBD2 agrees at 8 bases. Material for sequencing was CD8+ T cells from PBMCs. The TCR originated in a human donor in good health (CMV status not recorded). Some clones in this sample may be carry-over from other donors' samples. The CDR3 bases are TGTGCCAGCAGCCCAAGGGCGGGGGGCCGGGGAACAGATACGCAGTATTTT. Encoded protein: CASSPRAGGRGTDTQYF.